This TCR beta chain is from a study of blood T cell repertoires in COVID-19. Overall study: Some COVID-19 samples were acute and others convalescent; all came from the United States, Italy and Spain. Nucleic acid was either cDNA or gDNA, and it came from T cells, B-cell-depleted T cells, or PBMCs.

Original processing methods: Counts of nucleated cells, estimated from reference gene primer amplification, were obtained. The table came from immunoSEQ multiplex PCR; TCRdb's copy has only in-frame clones and leaves some out. V and J calls and clone size come straight from that table; D and trimming were deduced from the DNA. The sample consists of 95,000 to 150,000 clones, 55% to 75% of them appearing once. The length of the CDR3 is 14 residues. Germline V gene sequence: CDR1 MNHEY, CDR2 SMNVEV (reference sequence). The trim removed 4 bases at V and 9 bases at J, leaving 5 bases unmatched. The chain carries TRBV27 and TRBJ1-3, with TRBD1 identical over 11 bases. The sample comprised peripheral blood. The TCR comes from a human donor with acute or convalescent COVID-19. The donor label of this sample is uncertain. As DNA, the CDR3 is TGTGCCAGCAGTTCCCGGGACAGGGGGTTCACCATATATTTT. This encodes CASSSRDRGFTIYF.